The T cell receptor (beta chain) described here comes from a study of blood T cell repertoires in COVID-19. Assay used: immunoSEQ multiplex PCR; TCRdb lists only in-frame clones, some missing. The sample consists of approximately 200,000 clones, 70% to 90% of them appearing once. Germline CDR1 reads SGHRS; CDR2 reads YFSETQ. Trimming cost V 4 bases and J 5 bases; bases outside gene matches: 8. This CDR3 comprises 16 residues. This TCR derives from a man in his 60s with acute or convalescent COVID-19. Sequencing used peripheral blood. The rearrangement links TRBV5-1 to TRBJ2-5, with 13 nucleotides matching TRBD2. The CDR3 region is CASSLGLAGVLETQYF. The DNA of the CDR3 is TGCGCCAGCAGCCTCGGACTAGCGGGAGTCTTGGAGACCCAGTACTTC.